Sequencing of this T cell receptor (beta chain) was carried out in a study of T cells in Graves' hyperthyroidism and ophthalmopathy (dated by TCRdb to about 2019). Turning to the overall study: Peripheral blood samples were taken at the time of initial diagnosis, prior to any treatment. TCR V-J signatures able to tell the groups apart were searched for in a discovery cohort of about a hundred patients, of whom about 40 had Graves' ophthalmopathy and around 56 had stable Graves' hyperthyroidism. Prospective prediction of ophthalmopathy was tested in an independent validation cohort of 18 to 20 hyperthyroidism patients and 17 patients who later progressed to ophthalmopathy. For training and testing, the approximately 97 patients in the discovery cohort were randomly divided in a 7:3 ratio. In about 6 Graves' hyperthyroidism patients, the study also compared T-cell repertoires from thyroid tissue with T-cell repertoires from blood. After blood sampling, hyperthyroidism patients were treated with methimazole at a starting dose of 30 mg daily, and ophthalmopathy patients were treated with high-dose intravenous methylprednisolone. According to the paper, TCR Vbeta CDR3 sequencing was carried out on approximately 140 peripheral blood samples, which came from 40 to 45 ophthalmopathy, 70 to 80 hyperthyroidism and some 17 progressor patients.

CDR1 is given as SEHNR and CDR2 as FQNEAQ, both from the germline V gene (reference sequence). V lost 11 bases and J lost 4 bases; the stretch between them is 17 bases long. The CDR3 goes from the cysteine to the phenylalanine over 13 residues. Just CDR3 DNA is preserved here, 39 bases in frame from base 1. This clonotype was detected many times. The clone's antigen remains unknown. Base qualities are not at hand, and no much larger clone is one base apart. The TCR beta CDR3 regions were amplified from the RNA transcripts. A first-round RT-PCR of the TCR CDR3 used the HTBI primer set with the Qiagen OneStep RT-PCR kit. The libraries were constructed in a second round of multiplex PCR and then size-selected and purified. Paired-end sequencing of the libraries was performed with 100 bp reads on an Illumina HiSeq2000. Per the source publication's procedure: SOAPnuke was used to process the raw data, throwing out any read that contained adapters or uncalled bases, had a mean Phred below 15, or lacked an exact constant-primer or identifier match. High-quality paired reads were merged using COPE v1.2.5, and each unique nucleotide sequence was defined as a clonotype. MiTCR v1.1 was used to align clonotypes to the IMGT TRBV, TRBD and TRBJ reference segments. Analysis was restricted to V-J combinations with a frequency above 0.0001, which covered just over 98% of repertoires. The TCS score was defined as the ratio of F50 (clonal expansion) to E x V (chaos), calculated using BLOSUM62-based TCRdist between CDR3 peptides within each V-J. Welch's t-statistics and random forest reduced around 510 V-J features to about 12, which were used in a naive Bayes classifier (R e1071). Using fastp at Q25 and MiXCR, TCRdb reprocessed the public reads and kept productive beta chains. Rows are combined by CDR3 protein, so each entry shows the most common genes and DNA. These V and J calls rely on TCRdb rather than the paper's analysis. The sample profile shows about 52,000 distinct CDR3 sequences; roughly 50% of them were found once. Together, the top ten hold roughly 10% of the sample.

Moderately to severely active disease, a Clinical Activity Score of at least 3, a NOSPECS grade of at least 4, and a duration under 3 months were present in ophthalmopathy patients. Exclusion was applied to patients with uncontrolled infections, other autoimmune diseases, pregnancy or lactation. Clinical symptoms, serum thyroxine and TRAb, thyroid ultrasound, and orbital computed tomography formed the basis for the diagnoses. PBMCs were separated from roughly 10 ml of fresh peripheral blood using Ficoll-Paque density gradient centrifugation. Total RNA was extracted using Trizol reagent, and RNA quality was assessed on an Agilent 2100 Bioanalyzer. Here is what the overall study found, with its caveats: A 13 V-J signature model separated ophthalmopathy from stable hyperthyroidism, with around 91% sensitivity and roughly 84% specificity in cross-validation and 80%/75% in testing. No statistical method was used to fix the sample size in advance, and group allocation was not hidden from the investigators. Most expanded thyroid clonotypes (frequency above 0.001) were also detected in blood, suggesting blood repertoires may reflect thyroid immune responses. In validation, the model predicted progression to ophthalmopathy a median of around six months before onset, with approximately 71% sensitivity and roughly 77% specificity.

The sequence was collected from a woman between 45 and 65 years old with Graves' ophthalmopathy. Recombination linked TRBV7-9 to TRBJ1-2; the D gene is perhaps TRBD1, from 6 matching bases. Material for sequencing was blood. The base sequence is TGTGCCGGTGAAAAGGGGGGACCCTATGGCTACACCTTC. Its product reads: CAGEKGGPYGYTF.